This T cell receptor (beta chain) emerged from a study of tumor and adjacent non-tumor tissue in lung cancer. Study-level information: Some 4.1 million productive TCRbeta reads were obtained per sample on average.

This sample's RNA came from whole unsorted tissue. The CDR3 consists of 13 residues. Germline assignment: CDR1 LGHNA and CDR2 YNFKEQ. On this clonotype itself: The target antigen is unknown. A read error may account for a junction end that differs from germline.

TCRbeta libraries were built with three rounds of nested PCR, modified from ARM-PCR. Each CDR3 protein gets one entry after TCRdb re-called the multiplex PCR reads with MiXCR. The sample yields about 80,000 distinct CDR3 sequences, 65% to 90% seen once. Whole-study results and caveats: Top 100 clones took a larger repertoire share in normal lung. Patients with more diverse tumor TCRs had worse survival. Tumor tissue had significantly higher TCR diversity than normal lung.

The sequence came from a woman in her fifties or sixties with non-small cell lung cancer. The sequencing input was lung tumor tissue. The chain has TRBV4-2 and TRBJ1-2; D call uncertain. For the CDR3, the DNA is TGTACCAGCAGCCAAGAGGGAATAGCTGGCTACACCTTC. Protein sequence: CTSSQEGIAGYTF.